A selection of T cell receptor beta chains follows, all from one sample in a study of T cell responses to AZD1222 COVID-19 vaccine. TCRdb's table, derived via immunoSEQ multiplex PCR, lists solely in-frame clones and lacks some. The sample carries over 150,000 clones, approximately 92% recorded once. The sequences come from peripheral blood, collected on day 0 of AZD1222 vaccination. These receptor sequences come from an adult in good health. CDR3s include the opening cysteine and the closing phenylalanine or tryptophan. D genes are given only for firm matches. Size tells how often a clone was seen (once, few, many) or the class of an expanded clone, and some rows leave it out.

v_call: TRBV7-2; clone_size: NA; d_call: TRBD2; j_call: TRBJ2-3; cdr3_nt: TGTGCCAGCAGCTTTCGGCGGGGGGACACAGATACGCAGTATTTT; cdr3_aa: CASSFRRGDTDTQYF
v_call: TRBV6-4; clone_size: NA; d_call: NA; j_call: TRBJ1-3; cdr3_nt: TGTGCCAGCAGTGATCGGGGGACTAAGTGGTCTGGAAACACCATATATTTT; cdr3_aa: CASSDRGTKWSGNTIYF
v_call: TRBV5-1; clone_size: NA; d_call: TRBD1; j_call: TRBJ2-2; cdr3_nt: TGCGCCAGCAGCTTGCAGGGGACAGCGAACACCGGGGAGCTGTTTTTT; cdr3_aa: CASSLQGTANTGELFF
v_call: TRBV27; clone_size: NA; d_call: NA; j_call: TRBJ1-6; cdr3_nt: TGTGCCAGCAGTTTCTCGCTGGCGGGGGGACCCCTCCACTTT; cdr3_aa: CASSFSLAGGPLHF
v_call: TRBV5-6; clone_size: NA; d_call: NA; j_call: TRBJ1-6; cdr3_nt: TGTGCCAGCAGCTCTAACGACCTCGGGACGGGGAATTCACCCCTCCACTTT; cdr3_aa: CASSSNDLGTGNSPLHF
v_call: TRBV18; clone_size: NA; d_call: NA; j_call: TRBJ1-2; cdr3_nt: TGTGCCAGCTCAGCGGGAGTCGGGGGCGCCAGTGGCTACACCTTC; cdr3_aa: CASSAGVGGASGYTF
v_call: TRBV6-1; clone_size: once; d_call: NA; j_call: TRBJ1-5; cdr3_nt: TGTGCCAGCAGCCCCCGGGAGGGTCAGCCCCAGCATTTT; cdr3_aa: CASSPREGQPQHF
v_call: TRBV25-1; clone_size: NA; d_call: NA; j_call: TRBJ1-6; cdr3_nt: TGTGCCAGCAGTGAAGACCACGGATCATATAATTCACCCCTCCACTTT; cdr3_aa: CASSEDHGSYNSPLHF
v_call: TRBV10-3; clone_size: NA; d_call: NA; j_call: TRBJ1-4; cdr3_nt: TGTGCCGCCGGGGGGGGGAGGAATGAAAAACTGTTTTTT; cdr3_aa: CAAGGGRNEKLFF
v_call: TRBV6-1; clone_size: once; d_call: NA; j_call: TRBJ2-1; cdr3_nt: TGTGCCAGCAGTGAATCCCAGGGGCTCTACAATGAGCAGTTCTTC; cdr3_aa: CASSESQGLYNEQFF
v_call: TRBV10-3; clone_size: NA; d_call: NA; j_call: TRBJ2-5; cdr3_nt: TGTGCCATCAGTGAGGCGGCAGTCGGGTCCCAAGAGACCCAGTACTTC; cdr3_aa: CAISEAAVGSQETQYF
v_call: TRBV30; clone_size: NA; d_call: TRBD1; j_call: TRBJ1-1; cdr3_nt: TGTGCCAGAGACAGGGTGACTGAAGCTTTCTTT; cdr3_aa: CARDRVTEAFF
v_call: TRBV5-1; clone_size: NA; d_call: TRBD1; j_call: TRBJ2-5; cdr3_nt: TGCGCCAGCAGCTTGCTTGGGACAGGGGAGGGGACCCAGTACTTC; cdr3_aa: CASSLLGTGEGTQYF
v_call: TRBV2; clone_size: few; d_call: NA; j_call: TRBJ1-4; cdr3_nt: TGTGCCAGCAGTGAAACTCTCGGGGAGGTAGTCGAAAAACTGTTTTTT; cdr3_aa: CASSETLGEVVEKLFF
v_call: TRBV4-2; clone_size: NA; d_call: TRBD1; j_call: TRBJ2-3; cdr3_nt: TGTGCCAGCAGCCAAGTCGGACAGGAGAGCACAGATACGCAGTATTTT; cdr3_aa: CASSQVGQESTDTQYF
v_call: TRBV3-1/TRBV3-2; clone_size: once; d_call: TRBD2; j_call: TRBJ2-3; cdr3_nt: TGTGCCAGCAGCCATGACTCCGGGACTAGCGGGGGGCCAACGTTCACAGATACGCAGTATTTT; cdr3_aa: CASSHDSGTSGGPTFTDTQYF
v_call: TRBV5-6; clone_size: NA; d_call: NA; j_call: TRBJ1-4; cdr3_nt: TGTGCCAGCAGCTGGGGCCCGGGGCCCATCCCTAATGAAAAACTGTTTTTT; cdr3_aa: CASSWGPGPIPNEKLFF
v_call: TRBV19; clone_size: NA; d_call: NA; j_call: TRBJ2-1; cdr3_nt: TGTGCCAGCGGGCGGATAGCGGTCGACAATGAGCAGTTCTTC; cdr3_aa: CASGRIAVDNEQFF
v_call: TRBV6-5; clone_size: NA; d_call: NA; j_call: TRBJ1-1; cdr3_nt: TGTGCCAGCAGTCGCACGGGTGAAGCTTTCTTT; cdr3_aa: CASSRTGEAFF
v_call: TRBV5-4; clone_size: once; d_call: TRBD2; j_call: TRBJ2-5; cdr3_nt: TGTGCCAGCAGACTATATGGGACTAGAACAGAGACCCAGTACTTC; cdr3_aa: CASRLYGTRTETQYF
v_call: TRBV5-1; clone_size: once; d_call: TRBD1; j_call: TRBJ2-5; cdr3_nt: TGCGCCAGCAGCGTAGCCGGGACAGGGAGTGAGACCCAGTACTTC; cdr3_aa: CASSVAGTGSETQYF
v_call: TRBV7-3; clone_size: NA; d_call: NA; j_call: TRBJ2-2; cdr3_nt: TGTGCCAGCAGCTTAGAGGTGAACACCGGGGAGCTGTTTTTT; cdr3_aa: CASSLEVNTGELFF
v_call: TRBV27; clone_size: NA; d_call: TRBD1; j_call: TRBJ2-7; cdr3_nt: TGTGCCAGCAGTGGGACAGGGGGAGGCCTCTACGAGCAGTACTTC; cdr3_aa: CASSGTGGGLYEQYF
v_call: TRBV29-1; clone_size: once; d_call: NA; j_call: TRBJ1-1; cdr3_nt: TGCAGCGCGTTGCCGGTCGGGGCGGTGAACACTGAAGCTTTCTTT; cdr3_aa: CSALPVGAVNTEAFF
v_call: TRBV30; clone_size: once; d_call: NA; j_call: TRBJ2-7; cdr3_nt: TGTGCCTGGAGTGGGATTTTCTCCTACGAGCAGTACTTC; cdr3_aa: CAWSGIFSYEQYF
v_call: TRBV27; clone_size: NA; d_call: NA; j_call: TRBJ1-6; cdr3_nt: TGTGCCAGCAGTTACAGATATAATTCACCCCTCCACTTT; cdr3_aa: CASSYRYNSPLHF
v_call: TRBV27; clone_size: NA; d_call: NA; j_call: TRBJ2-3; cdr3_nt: TGTGCCAGTCGAACTAGCCCGAGCACAGATACGCAGTATTTT; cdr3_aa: CASRTSPSTDTQYF
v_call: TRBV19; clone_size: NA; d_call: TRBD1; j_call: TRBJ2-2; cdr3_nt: TGTGCCATTCAGACAGGGGGGACCGGGGAGCTGTTTTTT; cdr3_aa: CAIQTGGTGELFF
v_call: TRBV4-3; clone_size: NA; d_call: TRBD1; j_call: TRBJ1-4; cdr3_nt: TGCGCCAGCAGCCCTAGCGGGCATACCAGGGGGAGGACGGAAAAACTGTTTTTT; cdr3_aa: CASSPSGHTRGRTEKLFF
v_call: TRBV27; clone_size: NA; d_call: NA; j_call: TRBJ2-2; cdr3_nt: TGTGCCAGCAGTTTATTAGGGGACACCGGGGAGCTGTTTTTT; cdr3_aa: CASSLLGDTGELFF
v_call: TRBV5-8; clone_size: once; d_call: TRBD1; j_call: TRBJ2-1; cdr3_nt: TGTGCCAGCAACAAAGGACAGGAGTACAATGAGCAGTTCTTC; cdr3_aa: CASNKGQEYNEQFF
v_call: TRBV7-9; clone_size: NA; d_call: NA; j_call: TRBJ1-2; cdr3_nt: TGTGCCAGCAGCCCACCGGATCTTCCCCCCAACTATGGCTACACCTTC; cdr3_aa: CASSPPDLPPNYGYTF
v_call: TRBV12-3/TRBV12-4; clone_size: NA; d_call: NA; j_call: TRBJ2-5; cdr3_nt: TGTGCCAGCAGTTCCGGGACGGAAGAGACCCAGTACTTC; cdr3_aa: CASSSGTEETQYF
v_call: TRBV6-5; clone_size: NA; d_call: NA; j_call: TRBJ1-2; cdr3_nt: TGTGCCAGCAGTTACTCGCGCAGCTATGGCTACACCTTC; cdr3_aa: CASSYSRSYGYTF
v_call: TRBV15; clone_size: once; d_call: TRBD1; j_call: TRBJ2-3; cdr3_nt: TGTGCCACCAGCACAAGACAGGGTGGTCTCGCAGATACGCAGTATTTT; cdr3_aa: CATSTRQGGLADTQYF
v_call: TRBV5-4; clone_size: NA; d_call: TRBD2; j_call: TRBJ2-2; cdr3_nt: TGTGCCAGCAGCCCTTGGACTAGCGGGGGTAACTCCCGGGAGCTGTTTTTT; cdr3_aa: CASSPWTSGGNSRELFF
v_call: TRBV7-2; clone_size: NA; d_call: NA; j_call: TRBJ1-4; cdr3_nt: TGTGCCAGCAGCCCGCAGGGGGAAAAACTGTTTTTT; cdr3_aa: CASSPQGEKLFF
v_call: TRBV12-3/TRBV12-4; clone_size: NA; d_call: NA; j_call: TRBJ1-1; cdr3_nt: TGTGCCAGCGGACAGCAACTCAAGGAAGCTTTCTTT; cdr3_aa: CASGQQLKEAFF
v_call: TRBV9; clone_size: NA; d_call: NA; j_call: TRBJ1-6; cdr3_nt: TGTGCCAGCAGCGCAGAGCCCCCAGGAGATAATTCACCCCTCCACTTT; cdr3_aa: CASSAEPPGDNSPLHF
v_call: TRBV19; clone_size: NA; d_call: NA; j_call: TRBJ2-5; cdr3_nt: TGTGCCAGTAGTGCCCTCCAAGAGACCCAGTACTTC; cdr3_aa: CASSALQETQYF
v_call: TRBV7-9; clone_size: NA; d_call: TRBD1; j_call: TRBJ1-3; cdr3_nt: TGTGCCAGCAGCTCAGACAGGGGCGGAAACACCATATATTTT; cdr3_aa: CASSSDRGGNTIYF
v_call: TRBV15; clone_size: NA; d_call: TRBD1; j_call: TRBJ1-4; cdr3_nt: TGTGCCACCAGCAGGGCTTCAGGGGGTCTTGGAAAACTGTTTTTT; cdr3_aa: CATSRASGGLGKLFF
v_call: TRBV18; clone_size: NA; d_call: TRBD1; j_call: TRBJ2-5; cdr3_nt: TGTGCCAGCTCCCGGGACAGGGTGGAGACCCAGTACTTC; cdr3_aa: CASSRDRVETQYF
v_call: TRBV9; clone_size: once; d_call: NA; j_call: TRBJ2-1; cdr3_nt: TGTGCCAGCAGCGTAGGCATGGAGCAGTTCTTC; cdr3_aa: CASSVGMEQFF
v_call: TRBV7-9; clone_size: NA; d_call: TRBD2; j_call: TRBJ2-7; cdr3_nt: TGTGCCAGCACCTCCGGGGGGGAAGGACAGCCCTACGAGCAGTACTTC; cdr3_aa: CASTSGGEGQPYEQYF